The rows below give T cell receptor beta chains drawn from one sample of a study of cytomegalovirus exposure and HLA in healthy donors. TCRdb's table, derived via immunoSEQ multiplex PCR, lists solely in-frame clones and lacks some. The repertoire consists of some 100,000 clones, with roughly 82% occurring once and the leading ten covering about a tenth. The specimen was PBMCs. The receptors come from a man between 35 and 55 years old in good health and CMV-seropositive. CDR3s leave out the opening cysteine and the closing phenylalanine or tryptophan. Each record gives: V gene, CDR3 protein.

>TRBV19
ASRRWDKSGYT
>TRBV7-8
ASSPTGGRGNSPLH
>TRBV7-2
ASSRPRQGEGYGYT
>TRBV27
ASSPPGRGFHGYT
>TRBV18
ASSPRTGSYEQY
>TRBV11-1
ASRTGASLYAEAF
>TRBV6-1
ASSESRARFRDPY
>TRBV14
ASSQEGSASWISGANGLT
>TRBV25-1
ASGHTGTGSSGEQY
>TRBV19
ASNSGRSGTGELF
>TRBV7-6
ASSSARGYEQY
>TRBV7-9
ASSLGTGYGYT
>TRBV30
AWRSSTDTQY
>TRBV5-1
ASSWDSYEQY
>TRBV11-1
ASSLAGGPYNEQF
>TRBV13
ASSTSGGAGTDTQY
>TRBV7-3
ASSPLDRGAGELF
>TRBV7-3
ASSLTNLGQSTGELF
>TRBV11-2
ASSVIFDWRGGPEQF
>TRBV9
ASSIGLAGGPSETQY
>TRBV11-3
ASSLTRTGLGTDTQY
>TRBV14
ASSQPPGPAGVYEQY
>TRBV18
ASSPRGGSNQPQH
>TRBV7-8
ASSLRRSQRTDTQY
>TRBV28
ASRIVAGPEQY
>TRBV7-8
ASSSLGQGHSPLH
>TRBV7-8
ASSLRGGAQNTGELF
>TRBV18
ASSIGSNQPQH
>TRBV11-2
ASSTSGTAKNEKLF
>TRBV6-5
ASSYRLAGDTQY
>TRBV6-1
ASSDPPQGTTYEQY
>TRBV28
ASSLPSGTGIEKLF
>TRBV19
ASSIDRAPFSEQF
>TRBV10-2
AAGGDYGYT
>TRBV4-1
ASSQERQLDTQY
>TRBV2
ASRGGYNEQF
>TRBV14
ASSPGGLKETQY
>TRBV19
ASSLAPGGTPEPYEQY
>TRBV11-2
ASSLYAGEYEQY
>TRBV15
ATSRDNRGISYEQY
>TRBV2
ASRALRGPAANEDTQY
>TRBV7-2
ASSLFSYEQY
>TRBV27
ASSGLAANTGELF
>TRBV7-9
SSSSAGPLYEQY
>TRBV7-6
ASSLVEGFGYT
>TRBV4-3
ASSQTRGGGIQY
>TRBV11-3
ASSSPGRRNKGYT
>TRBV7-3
ASSPPGHANTGELF
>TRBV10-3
ATSGQGSSYEQY
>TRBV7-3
ASSPGLAGGEQF
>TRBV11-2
ASSSTLQGGKDYT
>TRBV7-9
SSSLELGAGTEAF
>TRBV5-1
ASTPWEKRQETQY